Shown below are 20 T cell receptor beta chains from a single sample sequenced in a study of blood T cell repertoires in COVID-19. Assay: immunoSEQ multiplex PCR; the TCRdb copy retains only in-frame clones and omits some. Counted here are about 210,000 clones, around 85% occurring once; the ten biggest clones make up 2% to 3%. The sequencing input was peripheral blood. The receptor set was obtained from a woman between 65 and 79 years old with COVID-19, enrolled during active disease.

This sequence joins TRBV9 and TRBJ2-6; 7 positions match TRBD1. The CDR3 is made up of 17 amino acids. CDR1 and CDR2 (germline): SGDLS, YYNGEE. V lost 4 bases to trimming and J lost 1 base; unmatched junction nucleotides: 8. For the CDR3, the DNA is TGTGCCAGCAGCAAAAAAACAGGGGCATCTGGGGCCAACGTCCTGACTTTC. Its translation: CASSKKTGASGANVLTF.

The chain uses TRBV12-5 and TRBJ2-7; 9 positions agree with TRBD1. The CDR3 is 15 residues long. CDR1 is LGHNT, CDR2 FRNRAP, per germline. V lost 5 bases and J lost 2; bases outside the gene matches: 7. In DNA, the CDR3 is TGTGCTAGTGGTGAATCGACAGGGGGAACCTACGAGCAGTACTTC. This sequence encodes CASGESTGGTYEQYF.

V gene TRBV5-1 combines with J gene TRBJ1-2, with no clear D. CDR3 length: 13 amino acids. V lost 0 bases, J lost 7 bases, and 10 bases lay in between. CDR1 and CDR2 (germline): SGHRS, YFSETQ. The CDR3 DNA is TGCGCCAGCAGCTTGGCCGAGGACTCTGGCTACACCTTC. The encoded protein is CASSLAEDSGYTF.

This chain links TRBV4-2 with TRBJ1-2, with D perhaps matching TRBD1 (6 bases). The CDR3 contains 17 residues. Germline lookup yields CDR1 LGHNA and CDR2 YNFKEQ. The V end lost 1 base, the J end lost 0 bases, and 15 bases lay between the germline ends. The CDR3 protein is CASSQAVGGQTNYGYTF. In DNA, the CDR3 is TGTGCCAGCAGCCAAGCGGTAGGTGGACAGACTAACTATGGCTACACCTTC.

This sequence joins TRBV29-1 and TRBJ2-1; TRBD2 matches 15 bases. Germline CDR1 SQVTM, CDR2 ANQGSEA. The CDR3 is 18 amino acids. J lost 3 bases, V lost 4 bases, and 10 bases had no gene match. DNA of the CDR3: TGCAGCGTTGCCCGGACTAGCGGGAGGGCCGGGGTCTACAATGAGCAGTTCTTC. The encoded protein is CSVARTSGRAGVYNEQFF.

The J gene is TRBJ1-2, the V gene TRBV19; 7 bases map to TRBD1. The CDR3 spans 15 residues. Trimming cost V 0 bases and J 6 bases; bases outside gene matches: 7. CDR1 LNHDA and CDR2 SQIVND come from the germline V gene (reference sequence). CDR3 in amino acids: CASSIDLSTGHGYTF. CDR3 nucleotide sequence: TGTGCCAGTAGTATAGATCTATCGACAGGGCATGGCTACACCTTC.

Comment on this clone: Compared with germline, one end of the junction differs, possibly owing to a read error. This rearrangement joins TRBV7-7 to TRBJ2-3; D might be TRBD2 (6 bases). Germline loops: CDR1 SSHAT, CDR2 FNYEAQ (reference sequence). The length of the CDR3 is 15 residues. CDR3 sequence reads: CASSLARGLGDTQYF. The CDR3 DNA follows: TGTGCTAGCAGCTTAGCGCGGGGCCTCGGGGATACGCAGTATTTT.

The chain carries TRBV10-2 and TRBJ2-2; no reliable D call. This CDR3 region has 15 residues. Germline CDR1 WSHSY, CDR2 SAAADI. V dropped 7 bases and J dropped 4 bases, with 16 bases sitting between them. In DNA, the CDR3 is TGCGCCAGCACACCTCCGTCGGCAGGCACCGGGGAGCTGTTTTTT. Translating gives CASTPPSAGTGELFF.

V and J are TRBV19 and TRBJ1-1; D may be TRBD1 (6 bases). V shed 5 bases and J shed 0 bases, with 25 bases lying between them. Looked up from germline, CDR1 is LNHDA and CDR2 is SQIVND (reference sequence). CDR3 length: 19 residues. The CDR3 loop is CASSVYPPGEGGMNTEAFF. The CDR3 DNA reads TGTGCCAGTAGTGTATATCCCCCCGGGGAGGGGGGGATGAACACTGAAGCTTTCTTT.

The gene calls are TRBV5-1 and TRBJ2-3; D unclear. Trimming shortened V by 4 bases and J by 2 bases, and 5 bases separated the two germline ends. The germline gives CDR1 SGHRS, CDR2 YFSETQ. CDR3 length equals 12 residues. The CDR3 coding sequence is TGCGCCAGCAGCCAGTTCACAGATACGCAGTATTTT. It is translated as CASSQFTDTQYF.

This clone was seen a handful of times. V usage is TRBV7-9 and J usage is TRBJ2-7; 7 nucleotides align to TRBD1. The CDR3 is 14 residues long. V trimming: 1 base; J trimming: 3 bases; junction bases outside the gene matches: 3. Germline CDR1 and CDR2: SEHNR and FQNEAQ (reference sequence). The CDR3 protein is CASSLGQGNYEQYF. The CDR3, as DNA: TGTGCCAGCAGCTTAGGACAGGGAAACTACGAGCAGTACTTC.

The CDR3 nucleotides are TGTGCCAGCAGTACCAGGGGAATTCAGTACTTC. It is translated as CASSTRGIQYF. The chain links TRBV27 to TRBJ2-4, with D perhaps TRBD1 (6 bases). Germline assignment: CDR1 MNHEY and CDR2 SMNVEV (reference sequence). This CDR3 spans 11 amino acids. The germline V and J ends were trimmed by 5 bases and 10 bases, with 9 bases remaining between them.

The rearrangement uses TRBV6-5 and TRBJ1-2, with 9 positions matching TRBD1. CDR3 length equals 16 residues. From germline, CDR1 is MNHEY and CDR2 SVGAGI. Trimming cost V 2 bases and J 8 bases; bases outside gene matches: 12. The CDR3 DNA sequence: TGTGCCAGCAGTTACGGAGTGGGACAGGGTTGGGGAGGCTACACCTTC. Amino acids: CASSYGVGQGWGGYTF.

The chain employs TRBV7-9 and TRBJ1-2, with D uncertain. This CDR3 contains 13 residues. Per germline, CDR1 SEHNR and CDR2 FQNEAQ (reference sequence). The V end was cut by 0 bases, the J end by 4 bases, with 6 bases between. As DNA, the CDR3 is TGTGCCAGCAGCTTAGCGGCGGGCTATGGCTACACCTTC. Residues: CASSLAAGYGYTF.

The CDR3 sequence is CASSRAGLAGGPGGELFF. The CDR3 DNA is TGTGCCAGCAGCCGAGCAGGACTAGCGGGGGGGCCCGGCGGGGAGCTGTTTTTT. This chain connects TRBV4-2 to TRBJ2-2, with 15 bases matching TRBD2. CDR3 length: 18 residues. V shed 4 bases, J shed 7 bases, and the junction held 10 bases outside the gene matches. Germline CDR1 LGHNA, CDR2 YNFKEQ.

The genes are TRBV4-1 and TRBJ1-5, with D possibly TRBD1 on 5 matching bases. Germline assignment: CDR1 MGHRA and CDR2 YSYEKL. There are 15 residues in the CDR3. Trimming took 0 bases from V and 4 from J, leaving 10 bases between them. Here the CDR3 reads CASSQEGVRNQPQHF. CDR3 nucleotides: TGCGCCAGCAGCCAAGAAGGGGTAAGGAATCAGCCCCAGCATTTT.

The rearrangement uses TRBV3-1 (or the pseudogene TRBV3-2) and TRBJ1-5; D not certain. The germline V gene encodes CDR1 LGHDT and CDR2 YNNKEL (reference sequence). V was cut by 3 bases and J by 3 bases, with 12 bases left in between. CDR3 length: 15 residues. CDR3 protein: CASSHGYSVNQPQHF. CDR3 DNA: TGTGCCAGCAGCCACGGGTATAGTGTCAATCAGCCCCAGCATTTT.

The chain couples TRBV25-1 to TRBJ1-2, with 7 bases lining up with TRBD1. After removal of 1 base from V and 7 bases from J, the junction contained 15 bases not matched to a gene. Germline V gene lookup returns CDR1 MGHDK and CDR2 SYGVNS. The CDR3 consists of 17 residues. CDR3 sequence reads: CASSESDPRQGEGGYTF. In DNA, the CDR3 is TGTGCCAGCAGTGAATCCGATCCAAGACAGGGTGAGGGTGGCTACACCTTC.

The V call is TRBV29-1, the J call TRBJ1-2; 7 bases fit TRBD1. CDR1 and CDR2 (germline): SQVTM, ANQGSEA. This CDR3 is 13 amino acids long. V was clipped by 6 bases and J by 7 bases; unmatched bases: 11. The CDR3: CSVDRDRGAGYTF. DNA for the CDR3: TGCAGCGTGGACCGGGACAGAGGAGCTGGCTACACCTTC. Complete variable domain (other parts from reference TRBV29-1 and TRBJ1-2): SAVISQKPSRDICQRGTSLTIQCQVDSQVTMMFWYRQQPGQSLTLIATANQGSEATYESGFVIDKFPISRPNLTFSTLTVSNMSPEDSSIYLCSVDRDRGAGYTFGSGTRLTVV.

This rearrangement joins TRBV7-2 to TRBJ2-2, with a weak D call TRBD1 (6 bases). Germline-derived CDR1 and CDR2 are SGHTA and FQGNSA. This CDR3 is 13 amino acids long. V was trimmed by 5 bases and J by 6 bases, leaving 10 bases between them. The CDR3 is CASSDRFAGELFF. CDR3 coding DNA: TGTGCCAGCAGCGACAGGTTTGCCGGGGAGCTGTTTTTT.